This section outlines one T cell receptor (beta chain) sequence together with its context. As yet, its antigen is unknown. This entry comes from a study of cytomegalovirus exposure and HLA in healthy donors. Regarding the study as a whole: In a later analysis, at a false discovery rate of 0.05, some 17,000 TCR beta sequences were associated with HLA alleles. Some public TCRs appeared in many individuals, while most sequences were rare. Listed as cytomegalovirus-associated were more than 150 TCR beta chains. A later analysis revealed that TCR association rates differed between HLA loci, peaking at DRB1 and bottoming out at HLA-C.

The PCR had 60 Vbeta and 13 Jbeta primers. Generated by immunoSEQ multiplex PCR, the TCRdb table keeps only in-frame clones and is missing some. This repertoire shows over 150,000 clones, roughly 79% found once; its top ten account for about 2.7%. Per the germline V gene, CDR1 is ENHRY and CDR2 is SYGVKD. The CDR3 is made up of 17 amino acids. The trim removed 5 bases at V and 0 bases at J, leaving 6 bases unmatched. This receptor was obtained from a man aged 18-30 years in good health and CMV-seronegative. The V call is TRBV10-3, the J call TRBJ1-6; 8 bases match TRBD1. Sequences were obtained from PBMCs. CDR3 DNA: TGTGCCATCAGTCCAGGGGGCACCAACTCCTATAATTCACCCCTCCACTTT. As protein: CAISPGGTNSYNSPLHF.